These 19 T cell receptor beta chains were sequenced from one sample in a study of blood T cell repertoires in COVID-19. The assay was immunoSEQ multiplex PCR, and TCRdb's table has in-frame clones only and misses some. The sample lists almost 200,000 clones; around four fifths were seen once. Sequencing used peripheral blood. All receptors derive from a man in his sixties with COVID-19, enrolled during active disease.

This chain links TRBV7-2 with TRBJ1-3, with D perhaps TRBD1 (6 bases). The germline gives CDR1 SGHTA, CDR2 FQGNSA. V lost 1 base, J lost 6 bases, and 13 bases lay in between. This CDR3 spans 15 amino acids. DNA for the CDR3: TGTGCCAGCAGCTTAGTTTCTGGGACAAAAAACACCATATATTTT. It yields the protein CASSLVSGTKNTIYF.

The sample holds a few counts of this clone. This chain joins TRBV3-1 (or the pseudogene TRBV3-2) and TRBJ2-3; D ambiguous. Trimming cost V 1 base and J 10 bases, with 18 bases left between them. This CDR3 is built from 15 residues. The germline gives CDR1 LGHDT, CDR2 YNNKEL (reference sequence). CDR3 nucleotides: TGTGCCAGCAGCCAAGTTTTCGTACAAGATTATGCGCAGTATTTT. As protein: CASSQVFVQDYAQYF.

The V and J genes are TRBV2 and TRBJ2-1; D gene ambiguous. The CDR3 has 12 residues. V was clipped by 5 bases and J by 4 bases, with 6 bases between them. Germline-derived CDR1 and CDR2 are SNHLY and FYNNEI. CDR3 region: CASSPVYNEQFF. The CDR3, as DNA: TGTGCCAGCAGTCCCGTTTACAATGAGCAGTTCTTC. Full variable domain (rest looked up from reference TRBV2 and TRBJ2-1): EPEVTQTPSHQVTQMGQEVILRCVPISNHLYFYWYRQILGQKVEFLVSFYNNEISEKSEIFDDQFSVERPDGSNFTLKIRSTKLEDSAMYFCASSPVYNEQFFGPGTRLTVL.

This sequence joins TRBV7-2 and TRBJ1-3; D gene uncertain. The CDR3 has 15 amino acids. The V gene lost 4 bases and the J gene lost 0 bases, with 10 bases spanning the gap. Germline CDR1 reads SGHTA; CDR2 reads FQGNSA. The CDR3: CASSSSPSSGNTIYF. CDR3 sequence (DNA): TGTGCCAGCAGCTCTAGTCCGAGCTCTGGAAACACCATATATTTT.

This clone was detected once. The V and J genes are TRBV4-2 and TRBJ2-2; D is undetermined. CDR3 length: 14 amino acids. CDR1 and CDR2 from the germline V gene are LGHNA and YNFKEQ. Trimming stripped 3 bases from V and 5 bases from J, with 10 bases between. CDR3 sequence: CASSQKTLTGELFF. DNA of the CDR3: TGTGCCAGCAGCCAGAAGACACTTACCGGGGAGCTGTTTTTT.

This sequence joins TRBV6-1 and TRBJ1-6, with D hard to call. CDR1 is MNHNS and CDR2 is SASEGT in the germline V gene. V lost 3 bases and J 7 bases, leaving 13 bases between the germline ends. The CDR3 has 15 residues. CDR3 coding DNA: TGTGCCAGCAGTGAGCTACGGGGTCGAAATTCACCCCTCCACTTT. This codes for CASSELRGRNSPLHF.

This CDR3 reads CASRQEATGYEQYF. The CDR3 region has the DNA TGTGCCAGCAGACAGGAAGCGACAGGGTACGAGCAGTACTTC. The rearrangement links TRBV2 to TRBJ2-7; the match to TRBD1 covers 7 bases. Germline CDR1 reads SNHLY; CDR2 reads FYNNEI. Trimming at V came to 6 bases and at J to 4 bases, leaving 9 bases not matched to a gene. The length of the CDR3 is 14 residues.

This clone was counted a single time. This chain uses TRBV11-2 with TRBJ2-7, with D maybe TRBD2 (6 bases). The CDR3 contains 15 residues. V was clipped by 5 bases and J by 2 bases, with 16 bases between them. Germline V CDR1 and CDR2: SGHAT, FQNNGV. CDR3 loop: CASSPSRRTTYEQYF. In nucleotides, the CDR3 is TGTGCCAGCAGCCCCAGTCGAAGGACTACCTACGAGCAGTACTTC.

This sequence joins TRBV29-1 and TRBJ1-4, with a tentative D call TRBD1 (5 bases). Deletions cut 7 bases from V and 8 bases from J, with 14 bases between. This CDR3 comprises 12 residues. Germline values: CDR1 SQVTM, CDR2 ANQGSEA. In DNA form, the CDR3 reads TGCAGCGCCGGGGGGGATGAGGAAAAACTGTTTTTT. It yields the protein CSAGGDEEKLFF.

The V call is TRBV7-7, the J call TRBJ1-5, with D perhaps TRBD1 (5 bases). This CDR3 comprises 13 residues. The V end lost 1 base, the J end lost 5 bases, and 6 bases lay between the germline ends. Germline CDR1 reads SSHAT; CDR2 reads FNYEAQ (reference sequence). CDR3 nucleotides: TGTGCCAGCAGCTTAGGCAGGGATCAGCCCCAGCATTTT. Protein product: CASSLGRDQPQHF. Complete variable domain (other parts from reference TRBV7-7 and TRBJ1-5): GAGVSQSPRYKVTKRGQDVTLRCDPISSHATLYWYQQALGQGPEFLTYFNYEAQPDKSGLPSDRFSAERPEGSISTLTIQRTEQRDSAMYRCASSLGRDQPQHFGDGTRLSIL.

The rearrangement links TRBV5-1 to TRBJ1-6; no firm D call. Trimming removed 1 base at V and 6 bases at J, with 8 bases between. This CDR3 has 14 amino acids. Germline CDR1 reads SGHRS; CDR2 reads YFSETQ. CDR3 protein: CASSLTDLNSPLHF. The CDR3 bases are TGCGCCAGCAGCTTGACAGATCTTAATTCACCCCTCCACTTT.

This clone was seen a few times. The gene calls are TRBV27 and TRBJ2-7, with 9 bases lining up with TRBD1. This CDR3 is built from 16 residues. Trimming at V came to 5 bases and at J to 3 bases, leaving 11 bases not matched to a gene. From germline, CDR1 is MNHEY and CDR2 SMNVEV (reference sequence). The CDR3 sequence is CASSPRDRAMNYEQYF. The CDR3 bases are TGTGCCAGCAGTCCCCGGGACAGGGCGATGAACTACGAGCAGTACTTC.

This chain connects TRBV6-5 to TRBJ1-4, with 12 bases matching TRBD1. Germline CDR1 reads MNHEY; CDR2 reads SVGAGI. The CDR3 loop spans 15 amino acids. Trimming at V came to 10 bases and at J to 8 bases, leaving 11 bases not matched to a gene. CDR3 sequence: CAILSGTGGREKLFF. The CDR3 coding sequence is TGTGCCATTCTCTCCGGGACAGGGGGCAGAGAAAAACTGTTTTTT.

The chain's CDR3 is CAWSLQGGDGYTF. The CDR3 DNA sequence: TGTGCCTGGAGTTTACAGGGGGGCGATGGCTACACCTTC. V gene TRBV30 combines with J gene TRBJ1-2; 8 nucleotides line up with TRBD1. V shed 2 bases, J shed 6 bases, and the junction held 5 bases outside the gene matches. Germline V gives CDR1 GTSNPN, CDR2 SVGIG (reference sequence). The CDR3 runs 13 residues.

This chain joins TRBV30 and TRBJ1-1; unclear D gene. V was shortened by 3 bases and J by 8 bases, with 10 bases between the two germline ends. The CDR3 covers 11 residues. Germline V gene data show CDR1 as GTSNPN and CDR2 as SVGIG (reference sequence). The CDR3 is CAWSGRGEAFF. The CDR3 nucleotides read TGTGCCTGGAGCGGTCGCGGAGAAGCTTTCTTT.

Many counts were recorded for this clone. The J gene is TRBJ1-1, the V gene TRBV10-3; 11 bases align to TRBD1. This CDR3 spans 15 amino acids. Trimming at V came to 7 bases and at J to 0 bases, leaving 4 bases not matched to a gene. Looked up from germline, CDR1 is ENHRY and CDR2 is SYGVKD. CDR3 region: CAIKGQGGVNTEAFF. Here the CDR3 DNA reads TGTGCCATCAAGGGACAGGGGGGGGTGAACACTGAAGCTTTCTTT.

V usage is TRBV5-1 and J usage is TRBJ2-7; TRBD1 matches 8 bases. The CDR3 is made up of 15 amino acids. From germline, CDR1 is SGHRS and CDR2 YFSETQ. J gave up 1 base and V 0 bases, and 3 bases lay outside the gene matches. In DNA form, the CDR3 reads TGCGCCAGCAGCTTGGGGGGGACAGGATCCTACGAGCAGTACTTC. Translating it yields CASSLGGTGSYEQYF.

The chain joins TRBV7-2 to TRBJ2-7; D unclear. CDR3 length equals 15 residues. V lost 1 base and J 1 base, leaving 11 bases between the germline ends. Germline CDR1 reads SGHTA; CDR2 reads FQGNSA. Here the CDR3 DNA reads TGTGCCAGCAGCTTAGAAGCGCGGCATTCCTACGAGCAGTACTTC. As protein: CASSLEARHSYEQYF.

The V and J genes are TRBV4-2 and TRBJ2-2; D not certain. Germline CDR1 is LGHNA and CDR2 is YNFKEQ. The CDR3 has 13 residues. The ends were cut back, 0 bases at V and 8 bases at J, with 7 bases in the middle. The CDR3, as DNA: TGTGCCAGCAGCCAAGATCGCGTGGGGGAGCTGTTTTTT. This gives the protein CASSQDRVGELFF.